The clone carrying this T cell receptor (beta chain) was detected once. Antigen: not known. Profiled with immunoSEQ multiplex PCR; TCRdb holds only in-frame clones, not every one. The sample contains fewer than 75,000 clones, around 80% of which appear only once. This sample is drawn from a study of vaccination effects on CD4 cells after COVID-19. Study at large: Before sequencing, viral peptide pools were used by the ViraFEST assay to expand antigen-specific CD4+ T cells. Cultures of 2 million or so PBMC per well contained about 10 IU/ml IL-2 plus 10 ug/ml peptides.

Culture lasted under 13 days before CD4+ T cell isolation. Each participant was given two doses of one vaccine (BNT162b2 or mRNA-1273). On days 3 and 7, fresh IL-2 medium replaced half the medium. The study, taken as a whole, reports: The study enrolled few convalescent patients and sampled no early post-infection timepoints.

Sample: CD4+ T cells from PBMCs cultured without peptide, taken after COVID-19 vaccination. This clonotype was obtained from a human donor who received a COVID-19 vaccine.

The CDR3 coding sequence is TGCGCCAGCAGATCTCTAGGACAGGGCACTGAAGCTTTCTTT. Translating it yields CASRSLGQGTEAFF. The chain combines TRBV10-2 with TRBJ1-1; TRBD1 agrees at 8 bases. V was pared by 6 bases and J by 4 bases, with 7 bases of the junction left unmatched. Germline-derived CDR1 and CDR2 are WSHSY and SAAADI. This CDR3 is built from 14 residues.